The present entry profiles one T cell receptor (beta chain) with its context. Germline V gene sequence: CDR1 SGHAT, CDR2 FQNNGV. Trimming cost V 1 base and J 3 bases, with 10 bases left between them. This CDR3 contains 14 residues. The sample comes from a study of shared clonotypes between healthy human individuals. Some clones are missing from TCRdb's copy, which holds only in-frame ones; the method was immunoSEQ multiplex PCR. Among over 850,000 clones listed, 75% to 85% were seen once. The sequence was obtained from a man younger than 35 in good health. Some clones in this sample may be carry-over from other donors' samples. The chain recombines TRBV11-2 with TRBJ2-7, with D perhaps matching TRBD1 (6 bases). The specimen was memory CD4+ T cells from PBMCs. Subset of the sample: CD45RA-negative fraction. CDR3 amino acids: CASSLARGYYEQYF. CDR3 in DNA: TGTGCCAGCAGCTTAGCTAGGGGGTACTACGAGCAGTACTTC. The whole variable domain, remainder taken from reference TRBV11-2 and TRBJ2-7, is EAGVAQSPRYKIIEKRQSVAFWCNPISGHATLYWYQQILGQGPKLLIQFQNNGVVDDSQLPKDRFSAERLKGVDSTLKIQPAKLEDSAVYLCASSLARGYYEQYFGPGTRLTVT.